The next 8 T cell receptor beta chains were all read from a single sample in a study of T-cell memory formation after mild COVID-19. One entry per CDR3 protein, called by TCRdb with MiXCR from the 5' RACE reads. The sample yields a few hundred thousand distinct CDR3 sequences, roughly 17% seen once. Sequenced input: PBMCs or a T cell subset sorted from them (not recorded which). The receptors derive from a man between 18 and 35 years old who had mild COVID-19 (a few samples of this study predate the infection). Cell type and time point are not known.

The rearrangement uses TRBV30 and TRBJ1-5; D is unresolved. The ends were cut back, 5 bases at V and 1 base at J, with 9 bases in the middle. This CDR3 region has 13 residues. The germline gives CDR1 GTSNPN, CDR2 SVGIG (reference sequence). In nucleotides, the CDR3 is TGTGCCTGGGAGGGTGGAAGCAATCAGCCCCAGCATTTT. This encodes CAWEGGSNQPQHF.

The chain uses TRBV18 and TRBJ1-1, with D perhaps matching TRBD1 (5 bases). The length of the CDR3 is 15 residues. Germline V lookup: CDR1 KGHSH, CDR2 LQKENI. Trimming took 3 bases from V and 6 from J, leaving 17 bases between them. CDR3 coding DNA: TGTGCCAGCTCACCCGAGCGGGGGTGGGAGGCTGAAGCTTTCTTT. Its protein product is CASSPERGWEAEAFF.

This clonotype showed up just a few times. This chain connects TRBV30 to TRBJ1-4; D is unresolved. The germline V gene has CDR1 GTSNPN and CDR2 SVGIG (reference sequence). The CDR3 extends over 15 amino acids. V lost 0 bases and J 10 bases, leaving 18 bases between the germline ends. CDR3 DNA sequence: TGTGCCTGGAGTGTACTCGGGCCGTTAACGGGAAAACTGTTTTTT. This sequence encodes CAWSVLGPLTGKLFF.

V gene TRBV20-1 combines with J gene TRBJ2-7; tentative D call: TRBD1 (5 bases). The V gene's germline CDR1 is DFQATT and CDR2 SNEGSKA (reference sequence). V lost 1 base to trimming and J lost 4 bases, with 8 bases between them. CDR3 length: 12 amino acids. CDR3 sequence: CSARVPGYEQYF. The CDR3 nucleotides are TGCAGTGCTAGAGTCCCAGGGTACGAGCAGTACTTC.

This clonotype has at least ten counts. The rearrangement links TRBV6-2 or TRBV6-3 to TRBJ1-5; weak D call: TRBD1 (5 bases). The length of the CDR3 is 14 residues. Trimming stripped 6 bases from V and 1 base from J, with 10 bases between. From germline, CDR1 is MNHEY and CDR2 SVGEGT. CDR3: CASSRRDSNQPQHF. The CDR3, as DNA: TGTGCCAGCAGCCGCCGGGACAGCAATCAGCCCCAGCATTTT.

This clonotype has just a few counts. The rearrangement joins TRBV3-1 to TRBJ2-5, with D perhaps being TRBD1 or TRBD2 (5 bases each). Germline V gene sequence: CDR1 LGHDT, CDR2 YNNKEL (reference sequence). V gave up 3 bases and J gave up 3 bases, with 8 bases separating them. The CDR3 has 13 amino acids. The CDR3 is CASSQGRKETQYF. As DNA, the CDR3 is TGTGCCAGCAGCCAGGGACGAAAAGAGACCCAGTACTTC.

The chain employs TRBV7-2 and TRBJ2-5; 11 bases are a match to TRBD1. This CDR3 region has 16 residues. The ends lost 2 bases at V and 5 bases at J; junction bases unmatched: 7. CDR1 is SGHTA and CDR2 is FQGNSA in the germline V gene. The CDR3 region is CASSLPGTGGRETQYF. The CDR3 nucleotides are TGTGCCAGCAGCTTACCCGGGACAGGGGGGAGGGAGACCCAGTACTTC.

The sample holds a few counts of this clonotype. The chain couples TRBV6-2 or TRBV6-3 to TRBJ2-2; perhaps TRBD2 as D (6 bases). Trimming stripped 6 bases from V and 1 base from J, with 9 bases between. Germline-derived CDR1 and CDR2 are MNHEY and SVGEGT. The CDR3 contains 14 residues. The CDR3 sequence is CASRRGVNTGELFF. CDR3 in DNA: TGTGCCAGCAGACGCGGGGTGAACACCGGGGAGCTGTTTTTT.